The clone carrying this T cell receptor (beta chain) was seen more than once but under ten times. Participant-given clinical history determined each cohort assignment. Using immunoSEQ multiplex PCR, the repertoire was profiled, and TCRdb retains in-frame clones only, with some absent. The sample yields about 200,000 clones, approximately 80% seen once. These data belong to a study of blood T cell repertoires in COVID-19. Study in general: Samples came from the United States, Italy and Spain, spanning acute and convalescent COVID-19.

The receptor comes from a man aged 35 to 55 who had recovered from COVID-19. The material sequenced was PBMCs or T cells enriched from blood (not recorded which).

CDR3 nucleotide sequence: TGTGCCAGCAGTTCAACAGGGGGCGACACCGGGGAGCTGTTTTTT. It is translated as CASSSTGGDTGELFF. The chain carries TRBV28 and TRBJ2-2; 9 bases fit TRBD1. After removal of 4 bases from V and 3 bases from J, the junction contained 3 bases not matched to a gene. Germline CDR1 and CDR2: MDHEN and SYDVKM. The CDR3 contains 15 residues.